The 10 T cell receptor beta chains given below trace back to one sample, sequenced in a study of cytomegalovirus exposure and HLA in healthy donors. The PCR employed 60 Vbeta primers together with 13 Jbeta primers. Clones were sequenced by immunoSEQ multiplex PCR, and TCRdb holds only the in-frame ones, with some missing. This sample has about 140,000 clones, with just under 85% found just once. The specimen sequenced was PBMCs. These receptors all come from a woman in her sixties or seventies in good health and CMV-seropositive.

This chain joins TRBV28 and TRBJ2-1; D possibly corresponds to TRBD1 (8 bases). The germline V gene encodes CDR1 MDHEN and CDR2 SYDVKM. Between the trimmed V and J ends, which lost 5 bases and 6 bases, there was a span of 17 bases. The CDR3 totals 15 residues. This CDR3 is CASSLDRGGGNEQFF. For the CDR3, the DNA is TGTGCCAGCAGTCTAGACAGGGGAGGGGGCAATGAGCAGTTCTTC.

The V and J genes are TRBV19 and TRBJ2-3; D gene uncertain. CDR1 is LNHDA, CDR2 SQIVND, per germline (reference sequence). CDR3 length equals 14 residues. The germline V and J ends were trimmed by 2 bases and 0 bases, with 6 bases remaining between them. Written as DNA, the CDR3 is TGTGCCAGTAGTATAACAGACAGCACAGATACGCAGTATTTT. Residues: CASSITDSTDTQYF.

This sequence joins TRBV19 and TRBJ2-4, with D possibly TRBD2 on 5 matching bases. This CDR3 contains 11 residues. Trimming left V 5 bases short and J 8 bases short, with 7 bases between. Germline assignment: CDR1 LNHDA and CDR2 SQIVND (reference sequence). The CDR3 protein is CASSFGDIQYF. As DNA, the CDR3 is TGTGCCAGTAGTTTCGGGGACATTCAGTACTTC.

The chain has TRBV5-1 and TRBJ2-3, with a weak D call TRBD2 (5 bases). In germline, CDR1 is SGHRS, CDR2 YFSETQ. The CDR3 has 15 residues. V was cut by 1 base and J by 4 bases, with 13 bases left in between. This chain's CDR3 is CASSLLGVGADTQYF. The DNA for the CDR3 is TGCGCCAGCAGCTTGTTGGGAGTCGGGGCAGATACGCAGTATTTT. Supplemented by reference TRBV5-1 and TRBJ2-3, the full variable domain reads KAGVTQTPRYLIKTRGQQVTLSCSPISGHRSVSWYQQTPGQGLQFLFEYFSETQRNKGNFPGRFSGRQFSNSRSEMNVSTLELGDSALYLCASSLLGVGADTQYFGPGTRLTVL.

V usage is TRBV6-6 and J usage is TRBJ2-5, with 7 positions matching TRBD1. The CDR3 runs to 15 residues. Trimming cost V 2 bases and J 4 bases; bases outside gene matches: 7. The germline gives CDR1 MNHNY, CDR2 SVGAGI (reference sequence). CDR3 amino acids: CASSYPTKGAETQYF. The DNA of the CDR3 is TGTGCCAGCAGTTACCCGACTAAGGGGGCAGAGACCCAGTACTTC.

The chain uses TRBV27 and TRBJ2-7; 8 nucleotides agree with TRBD1. V was pared by 2 bases and J by 0 bases, with 6 bases of the junction left unmatched. Germline CDR1 reads MNHEY; CDR2 reads SMNVEV (reference sequence). The CDR3 runs to 16 residues. This chain's CDR3 is CASSLLAGGRSYEQYF. DNA of the CDR3: TGTGCCAGCAGTTTACTAGCAGGGGGCCGCTCCTACGAGCAGTACTTC.

The chain joins TRBV19 to TRBJ2-5; no firm D call. CDR1 LNHDA and CDR2 SQIVND come from the germline V gene (reference sequence). The CDR3 totals 13 residues. V lost 5 bases to trimming and J lost 1 base, with 8 bases between them. The CDR3 DNA sequence: TGTGCCAGTAGTCGAGGAATCCAAGAGACCCAGTACTTC. Translated, it gives CASSRGIQETQYF.

This clone was observed a few times. Additional DNA sequences in this sample encode the identical CDR3. V and J are TRBV7-2 and TRBJ2-5; D possibly corresponds to TRBD2 (5 bases). V lost 2 bases to trimming and J lost 5 bases, with 9 bases between them. The length of the CDR3 is 13 residues. CDR1 is SGHTA, CDR2 FQGNSA, per germline. This CDR3 is CASSLSGGETQYF. CDR3 coding DNA: TGTGCCAGCAGCTTATCCGGCGGGGAGACCCAGTACTTC.

This chain uses TRBV29-1 with TRBJ2-7; TRBD1 is a possible D gene (5 bases). This CDR3 region has 12 residues. Germline values: CDR1 SQVTM, CDR2 ANQGSEA. The V and J ends lost 6 bases and 4 bases respectively, with 13 bases between them. The CDR3: CSVRVFTYEQYF. CDR3 bases: TGCAGCGTCAGGGTTTTTACGTACGAGCAGTACTTC.

This chain uses TRBV18 with TRBJ1-4, with a tentative D call TRBD1 (6 bases). The germline V and J ends were trimmed by 0 bases and 6 bases, with 17 bases remaining between them. Germline V gene lookup returns CDR1 KGHSH and CDR2 LQKENI. This CDR3 comprises 17 residues. As DNA, the CDR3 is TGTGCCAGCTCACCACCGAATGGGGGGGCTGGGGATGAAAAACTGTTTTTT. Residues: CASSPPNGGAGDEKLFF.